The 21 T cell receptor beta chains reported below all come from one sample, sequenced in a study of cytotoxic CD8 clonotypes in ibrutinib-treated CLL (dated by TCRdb to about 2021). Libraries came from the immunoSEQ multiplex PCR assay. Sourced from immuneACCESS, this table was stored by TCRdb with only in-frame sequences that have V and J called. A share of the clones is absent; for the studies checked, an unresolved V gene accounts for under half, and the remainder has no known explanation. This sample has fewer than 35,000 clones in its table, and approximately 70% of those were observed once. The top ten clonotypes cover 28% of the sample. The sample was PBMCs, taken before ibrutinib treatment. All receptors derive from a human donor with chronic lymphocytic leukemia.

The rearrangement uses TRBV7-3 and TRBJ2-1; D perhaps matches TRBD1 (6 bases). CDR1 is SGHTA and CDR2 is FQGTGA in the germline V gene. The V gene lost 5 bases and the J gene lost 4 bases, with 18 bases spanning the gap. The CDR3 consists of 16 residues. The CDR3 is CASSPQGRDTYNEQFF. CDR3 sequence (DNA): TGTGCCAGCAGCCCACAAGGCCGGGACACTTACAATGAGCAGTTCTTC.

This clone was observed a few times. This chain connects TRBV19 to TRBJ1-2, with a possible D match to TRBD1 (5 bases). The CDR3 spans 13 residues. Trimming pared 0 bases from V and 7 bases from J, leaving 9 bases between. CDR1 is LNHDA and CDR2 is SQIVND in the germline V gene (reference sequence). The CDR3 protein is CASSIDRAIGYTF. In nucleotides, the CDR3 is TGTGCCAGTAGTATAGACAGGGCGATTGGCTACACCTTC.

The V call is TRBV14, the J call TRBJ1-2; 9 bases line up with TRBD1. Germline V gene sequence: CDR1 SGHDN, CDR2 FVKESK. The V and J ends lost 2 bases and 4 bases, in that order; junction bases with no gene match: 14. The CDR3 runs 18 residues. The CDR3 loop is CASSQTTHRGRSRYGYTF. The CDR3, as DNA: TGTGCCAGCAGCCAAACAACCCACAGGGGGCGAAGTCGCTATGGCTACACCTTC.

The J gene is TRBJ2-7, the V gene TRBV9; D is possibly TRBD1 (6 bases). V was shortened by 3 bases and J by 0 bases, with 16 bases between the two germline ends. The CDR3 sequence is 16 residues long. CDR1 and CDR2 (germline): SGDLS, YYNGEE. The CDR3 reads CASSAARTDSSYEQYF. CDR3 DNA: TGTGCCAGCAGCGCGGCCCGGACAGACAGCTCCTACGAGCAGTACTTC.

Remarks on this clone: The junction and the germline gene differ at one end; a read error may be behind it. The rearrangement links TRBV7-3 to TRBJ2-7; D assignment may be TRBD1 or TRBD2 (5 bases each). The CDR3 has 15 amino acids. CDR1 is SGHTA, CDR2 FQGTGA, per germline. For the CDR3, the DNA is TGTGCCAGCAGCCTAACAGGAGAGGGCTCCTACGAGCAGTACTTC. This translates into CASSLTGEGSYEQYF.

The chain employs TRBV7-9 and TRBJ2-2; D is unclear. This CDR3 comprises 12 residues. Germline V CDR1 and CDR2: SEHNR, FQNEAQ (reference sequence). The germline V and J ends were trimmed by 1 base and 5 bases, with 2 bases remaining between them. In nucleotides, the CDR3 is TGTGCCAGCAGCTTAGGAACCGGGGAGCTGTTTTTT. Its protein product is CASSLGTGELFF.

The gene calls are TRBV7-8 and TRBJ2-1; TRBD1 aligns across 7 bases. The length of the CDR3 is 15 residues. Germline lookup yields CDR1 SGHVS and CDR2 FQNEAQ. J gave up 6 bases and V 5 bases, and 10 bases lay outside the gene matches. CDR3 nucleotide sequence: TGTGCCAGCAGCATAGAGAGGGGGCCGGTCAATGAGCAGTTCTTC. Translating it yields CASSIERGPVNEQFF.

The chain links TRBV25-1 to TRBJ1-1, with D uncertain. Trimming shortened V by 4 bases and J by 1 base, and 7 bases separated the two germline ends. CDR3 length equals 13 residues. The germline V gene has CDR1 MGHDK and CDR2 SYGVNS. The CDR3 bases are TGTGCCAGCAGTGTAGGCGGGAACACTGAAGCTTTCTTT. This translates into CASSVGGNTEAFF.

The V call is TRBV7-2, the J call TRBJ2-7; 7 positions agree with TRBD2. CDR1 and CDR2 from the germline V gene are SGHTA and FQGNSA. CDR3 size: 14 residues. The V segment lost 5 bases and the J segment 3 bases; nucleotides outside the gene matches: 7. The CDR3 region has the DNA TGTGCCAGCAGCCTTGGGGGGGTAGGCTACGAGCAGTACTTC. This sequence encodes CASSLGGVGYEQYF.

V and J are TRBV10-3 and TRBJ1-2, with a weak D call TRBD1 (5 bases). The CDR3 runs 17 residues. The ends were cut back, 4 bases at V and 1 base at J, with 19 bases in the middle. Germline CDR1 ENHRY, CDR2 SYGVKD. The CDR3 reads CAISVSSQGWNNYGYTF. CDR3 sequence (DNA): TGTGCCATCAGTGTTTCCTCCCAGGGTTGGAATAACTATGGCTACACCTTC.

This rearrangement joins TRBV5-4 to TRBJ2-3; 15 bases line up with TRBD2. The CDR3 consists of 15 residues. After removal of 4 bases from V and 4 bases from J, the junction contained 1 base not matched to a gene. Germline-derived CDR1 and CDR2 are SGHNT and YYREEE (reference sequence). The CDR3 reads CASSRTSGGADTQYF. CDR3 coding DNA: TGTGCCAGCAGCAGGACTAGCGGGGGGGCAGATACGCAGTATTTT.

This sequence joins TRBV27 and TRBJ2-3, with 7 nucleotides matching TRBD2. Germline assignment: CDR1 MNHEY and CDR2 SMNVEV (reference sequence). V was clipped by 2 bases and J by 2 bases; unmatched bases: 4. The CDR3 has 15 amino acids. The CDR3 is CASSLGGRNTDTQYF. CDR3 sequence (DNA): TGTGCCAGCAGTTTAGGCGGGAGAAACACAGATACGCAGTATTTT.

The chain uses TRBV2 and TRBJ2-7, with TRBD2 matching over 10 bases. V was clipped by 1 base and J by 7 bases; unmatched bases: 7. The CDR3 sequence is 15 residues long. The V gene's germline CDR1 is SNHLY and CDR2 FYNNEI. CDR3: CASSEGLAGVGEQYF. The CDR3 bases are TGTGCCAGCAGTGAAGGGCTAGCGGGAGTGGGTGAGCAGTACTTC.

The chain is built from TRBV21-1 and TRBJ2-5; TRBD2 is the table's D call and was not checked against the DNA. TRBV21-1 corresponds to a pseudogene. CDR3 length: 14 residues. The CDR3 region has the DNA TGTGCCACTCTCGCAAACCTAGCTAATGGTTCCCAGTACTTC. Protein: CATLANLANGSQYF.

This clone was counted a few times. This chain links TRBV30 with TRBJ1-5; a possible D gene is TRBD1 (5 bases). This CDR3 has 15 amino acids. The V end lost 0 bases, the J end lost 0 bases, and 9 bases lay between the germline ends. Looked up from germline, CDR1 is GTSNPN and CDR2 is SVGIG (reference sequence). The CDR3 sequence is CAWSVGDYSNQPQHF. The CDR3 DNA is TGTGCCTGGAGTGTGGGGGATTATAGCAATCAGCCCCAGCATTTT.

This clone was counted once. CDR3 residues: CASIRYVLWDRVVGANVLTF. CDR3 in DNA: TGTGCCAGCATCAGGTACGTGCTCTGGGACAGGGTAGTAGGGGCCAACGTCCTGACTTTC. The chain carries TRBV28 and TRBJ2-6, with 9 bases lining up with TRBD1. J gave up 4 bases and V 7 bases, and 20 bases lay outside the gene matches. Per the germline V gene, CDR1 is MDHEN and CDR2 is SYDVKM. CDR3 length equals 20 residues.

This clone was counted a few times. The gene calls are TRBV28 and TRBJ2-1; 7 positions agree with TRBD1. Germline trimming cut 7 bases from V and 5 bases from J; bases unmatched to any gene: 8. The CDR3 totals 14 residues. CDR1 is MDHEN, CDR2 SYDVKM, per germline. The CDR3 region has the DNA TGTGCCAGCAACAGACAGGGTCGGAACAATGAGCAGTTCTTC. Amino acid sequence: CASNRQGRNNEQFF.

The chain employs TRBV11-2 and TRBJ2-1; perhaps TRBD1 as D (6 bases). Germline V gene sequence: CDR1 SGHAT, CDR2 FQNNGV. V was pared by 6 bases and J by 4 bases, with 19 bases between. The CDR3 has 16 residues. The CDR3 loop reads CASRGMASGVYNEQFF. CDR3 DNA: TGTGCCAGCAGGGGAATGGCGTCAGGGGTTTACAATGAGCAGTTCTTC.

The chain combines TRBV18 with TRBJ2-7; D remains ambiguous. Trimming pared 2 bases from V and 0 bases from J, leaving 11 bases between. This CDR3 is built from 15 residues. CDR1 and CDR2 (germline): KGHSH, LQKENI. CDR3 nucleotides: TGTGCCAGCTCACCAGGAGTTGGGTTCTCCTACGAGCAGTACTTC. It encodes CASSPGVGFSYEQYF.

This clone was seen a handful of times. The chain is built from TRBV9 and TRBJ1-1; D might be TRBD1 (5 bases). The CDR3 runs 15 residues. Germline lookup yields CDR1 SGDLS and CDR2 YYNGEE. Trimming shortened V by 3 bases and J by 4 bases, and 16 bases separated the two germline ends. The CDR3 region is CASSDSQGWATEAFF. CDR3 nucleotides: TGTGCCAGCAGCGACTCTCAGGGCTGGGCCACTGAAGCTTTCTTT.

The chain joins TRBV25-1 to TRBJ2-3; tentatively, D is TRBD1 (5 bases). The CDR3 is 15 residues long. CDR1 and CDR2 from the germline V gene are MGHDK and SYGVNS. The V gene lost 6 bases and the J gene lost 2 bases, with 15 bases spanning the gap. The CDR3 loop reads CASSQVGLYTDTQYF. For the CDR3, the DNA is TGTGCCAGCAGCCAGGTGGGGCTTTACACAGATACGCAGTATTTT.